This record concerns one T cell receptor (beta chain) sequence. Its cognate antigen is unknown. The data originate from a study of beta chain features in type 1 diabetes. Study conclusions and caveats: Whatever favoring of shorter templates PCR might show would apply equally to patients and controls. Insertion counts at VDJ junctions were lower in type 1 diabetes patients, who also showed more deletions there. Significant though moderate, a shortening of TCRB CDR3s appeared in all four CD4+ subsets of Type 1 diabetes patients.

Each donor gave one heparinised blood draw averaging approximately 100 mL. Each of the sorted populations had a purity greater than 98%. The isolated RNA, all of it, was reverse transcribed, so expressed TCRB transcripts were what got sequenced. TCRdb's copy holds only in-frame clones and misses some; the assay was immunoSEQ multiplex PCR. The data hold 200,000 to 250,000 clones, with about 15% observed a single time. V lost 0 bases to trimming and J lost 2 bases; unmatched junction nucleotides: 1. CDR1 is MNHNY and CDR2 is SVGAGI in the germline V gene (reference sequence). The CDR3 has 15 residues. The sample taken for sequencing was naive CD4+ T cells from blood. The chain recombines TRBV6-6 with TRBJ2-7; TRBD2 aligns across 10 bases. This sequence was found in a young man with type 1 diabetes. CDR3 region: CASSYSTSGAYEQYF. The CDR3 DNA sequence: TGTGCCAGCAGTTACTCCACTAGCGGGGCCTACGAGCAGTACTTC.